Below, 27 T cell receptor beta chains from the same sample are listed, as sequenced in a study of PD-L1 blockade in urothelial cancer. This table comes from immunoSEQ multiplex PCR, and its TCRdb copy is limited to in-frame clones, with some not included. The sample holds nearly 30,000 clones; 70% to 90% are singletons and the top ten take roughly 3%. The sample consisted of PBMCs, taken around atezolizumab (anti-PD-L1) treatment. All receptors derive from a man aged 50-59 years with urothelial cancer.

The CDR3 loop is CASSTAGGRSYEQYF. The CDR3 DNA reads as TGTGCCAGTAGTACAGCGGGAGGACGGTCCTACGAGCAGTACTTC. The rearrangement uses TRBV19 and TRBJ2-7; 9 nucleotides match TRBD2. The CDR3 contains 15 residues. The trim removed 4 bases at V and 1 base at J, leaving 5 bases unmatched. Germline V CDR1 and CDR2: LNHDA, SQIVND (reference sequence).

This chain joins TRBV27 and TRBJ2-5; 8 nucleotides align to TRBD2. CDR3 size: 16 residues. Per germline, CDR1 MNHEY and CDR2 SMNVEV (reference sequence). J was trimmed by 7 bases and V by 5 bases; bases with no gene match: 15. This chain's CDR3 is CASSLYSGLGLGTQYF. CDR3 sequence (DNA): TGTGCCAGCAGTCTCTACTCGGGACTAGGATTGGGGACCCAGTACTTC.

V gene TRBV15 combines with J gene TRBJ1-5; the D gene is possibly TRBD1 (5 bases). Germline CDR1 reads LNHNV; CDR2 reads YYDKDF (reference sequence). The V end was cut by 7 bases, the J end by 5 bases, with 15 bases between. The CDR3 length is 14 residues. CDR3 in DNA: TGTGCCACCACCGCCCAGGGAGGCTATCAGCCCCAGCATTTT. Residues: CATTAQGGYQPQHF.

The sample holds one count of this clone. V gene TRBV11-1 combines with J gene TRBJ1-2, with 7 positions matching TRBD1. CDR3 length: 15 residues. The V and J ends lost 7 bases and 6 bases, in that order; junction bases with no gene match: 14. The germline V gene has CDR1 SGHAT and CDR2 FQDESV (reference sequence). CDR3 nucleotides: TGTGCCAGCAACGAGCTGGCAGGGGGATACGATGGCTACACCTTC. This sequence encodes CASNELAGGYDGYTF.

This clone is classed as medium-sized. The gene calls are TRBV29-1 and TRBJ2-2; TRBD1 agrees at 11 bases. The CDR3 is made up of 18 amino acids. J lost 0 bases, V lost 7 bases, and 13 bases had no gene match. Germline values: CDR1 SQVTM, CDR2 ANQGSEA. CDR3 DNA sequence: TGCAGCGCCCGGATTCGGACAGGGGGCTTCGCGAACACCGGGGAGCTGTTTTTT. Protein sequence: CSARIRTGGFANTGELFF.

The chain uses TRBV25-1 and TRBJ2-1; 8 bases are shared with TRBD1. The length of the CDR3 is 16 residues. V dropped 2 bases and J dropped 4; count of bases not matched to a gene: 7. Germline loops: CDR1 MGHDK, CDR2 SYGVNS. CDR3 residues: CASSEDRDRLYNEQFF. For the CDR3, the DNA is TGTGCCAGCAGTGAAGACCGGGACAGGCTTTACAATGAGCAGTTCTTC.

This clone has a single count. V and J are TRBV5-6 and TRBJ2-6; 12 nucleotides match TRBD1. Losses at the gene ends were 0 bases for V and 1 base for J; bases not matched to a gene: 5. Germline CDR1 reads SGHDT; CDR2 reads YYEEEE. The CDR3 spans 19 residues. CDR3 loop: CASSLVPGQGASGANVLTF. The CDR3 DNA is TGTGCCAGCAGCTTGGTACCGGGACAGGGGGCTTCTGGGGCCAACGTCCTGACTTTC.

The rearrangement links TRBV7-9 to TRBJ1-2, with 7 bases matching TRBD1. The CDR3 runs to 15 residues. V was clipped by 0 bases and J by 4 bases; unmatched bases: 5. Germline CDR1 SEHNR, CDR2 FQNEAQ (reference sequence). The CDR3 sequence: CASSLARDRLYGYTF. The CDR3 coding sequence is TGTGCCAGCAGCTTAGCCCGGGACAGACTCTATGGCTACACCTTC.

The chain employs TRBV2 and TRBJ2-1; tentative D call: TRBD2 (6 bases). The CDR3 spans 12 residues. Trimming removed 7 bases at V and 4 bases at J, with 8 bases between. The V gene's germline CDR1 is SNHLY and CDR2 FYNNEI. The CDR3 here is CASMGTYNEQFF. CDR3 nucleotides: TGTGCCAGCATGGGGACTTACAATGAGCAGTTCTTC.

A single count supports this clone. CDR3 region: CASSVGMGQIDTENTGELFF. The CDR3 DNA sequence: TGTGCCAGCAGCGTGGGGATGGGGCAGATCGACACAGAGAACACCGGGGAGCTGTTTTTT. The V gene is TRBV9, the J gene TRBJ2-2; TRBD1 might be the D (5 bases). This CDR3 region has 20 residues. V was cut by 2 bases and J by 1 base, with 24 bases left in between. Germline V gene lookup returns CDR1 SGDLS and CDR2 YYNGEE.

This clone was observed a single time. The genes are TRBV6-6 and TRBJ1-5; D is unresolved. CDR1 MNHNY and CDR2 SVGAGI come from the germline V gene (reference sequence). V dropped 2 bases and J dropped 3 bases, with 8 bases sitting between them. The CDR3 totals 14 residues. The CDR3 nucleotides are TGTGCCAGCAGTTACCGCGGCACCAATCAGCCCCAGCATTTT. It codes for CASSYRGTNQPQHF.

The gene calls are TRBV30 and TRBJ2-7; a weak D match, TRBD1 (5 bases). The CDR3 is made up of 12 amino acids. Germline CDR1 reads GTSNPN; CDR2 reads SVGIG (reference sequence). The V end was cut by 3 bases, the J end by 4 bases, with 10 bases between. The DNA of the CDR3 is TGTGCCTGGAGAGGGGTAGCTTACGAGCAGTACTTC. As protein: CAWRGVAYEQYF. The variable domain in full, completed from reference TRBV30 and TRBJ2-7, reads SQTIHQWPATLVQPVGSPLSLECTVEGTSNPNLYWYRQAAGRGLQLLFYSVGIGQISSEVPQNLSASRPQDRQFILSSKKLLLSDSGFYLCAWRGVAYEQYFGPGTRLTVT.

The chain's CDR3 is CASRNARGSGNTIYF. CDR3 bases: TGTGCCAGCAGGAATGCCAGGGGATCTGGAAACACCATATATTTT. The chain is built from TRBV6-1 and TRBJ1-3, with a weak D call TRBD1 (6 bases). With 6 bases removed from V and 1 base from J, the gap between germline ends came to 13 bases. There are 15 residues in the CDR3. Germline lookup yields CDR1 MNHNS and CDR2 SASEGT.

The chain carries TRBV9 and TRBJ2-7; the match to TRBD2 covers 10 bases. Germline trimming cut 0 bases from V and 2 bases from J; bases unmatched to any gene: 2. CDR1 and CDR2 (germline): SGDLS, YYNGEE. The CDR3 sequence is 15 residues long. The DNA for the CDR3 is TGTGCCAGCAGCGTAGAAGCGGGAGGGACCTACGAGCAGTACTTC. Protein: CASSVEAGGTYEQYF.

V is TRBV7-8 and J is TRBJ2-7, with TRBD1 identical over 10 bases. Per the germline V gene, CDR1 is SGHVS and CDR2 is FQNEAQ. The CDR3 totals 14 residues. V trimming: 5 bases; J trimming: 6 bases; junction bases outside the gene matches: 7. In DNA, the CDR3 is TGTGCCAGCAGCCGGGACAGGGGTATCGGCGAGCAGTACTTC. Translated: CASSRDRGIGEQYF.

This chain connects TRBV11-2 to TRBJ2-1, with 8 bases that match TRBD2. The V gene end was trimmed by 4 bases and the J gene end by 0 bases; junction bases not matched to a gene: 5. The germline V gene encodes CDR1 SGHAT and CDR2 FQNNGV. The CDR3 is 16 residues long. DNA for the CDR3: TGTGCCAGCAGCTCCGTGGGACTAGGCTCCTACAATGAGCAGTTCTTC. It is translated as CASSSVGLGSYNEQFF.

The V call is TRBV2, the J call TRBJ1-4, with 9 bases lining up with TRBD1. V dropped 3 bases and J dropped 8; count of bases not matched to a gene: 7. The CDR3 consists of 15 residues. Per germline, CDR1 SNHLY and CDR2 FYNNEI. The CDR3 region is CASSDSGTGREKLFF. The CDR3 DNA follows: TGTGCCAGCAGTGATTCTGGGACAGGGAGGGAAAAACTGTTTTTT.

The rearrangement links TRBV6-1 to TRBJ2-7; 9 bases are shared with TRBD1. The CDR3 loop spans 15 amino acids. Looked up from germline, CDR1 is MNHNS and CDR2 is SASEGT. V lost 2 bases, J lost 3 bases, and 5 bases stayed unmatched. The CDR3 is CASSEPGQGGYEQYF. The CDR3 region has the DNA TGTGCCAGCAGTGAACCGGGACAGGGCGGCTACGAGCAGTACTTC.

This clone came up once. The rearrangement joins TRBV6-1 to TRBJ2-1, with 9 bases identical to TRBD2. CDR3 length equals 15 residues. After removal of 8 bases from V and 2 bases from J, the junction contained 7 bases not matched to a gene. Germline V gene lookup returns CDR1 MNHNS and CDR2 SASEGT. The CDR3 protein is CASDMREGPYNEQFF. The CDR3 DNA sequence: TGTGCCAGCGACATGCGGGAGGGCCCCTACAATGAGCAGTTCTTC.

The V and J genes are TRBV11-2 and TRBJ2-1; 12 bases line up with TRBD2. CDR1 SGHAT and CDR2 FQNNGV come from the germline V gene. The CDR3 extends over 16 amino acids. Trimming at V came to 4 bases and at J to 3 bases, leaving 4 bases not matched to a gene. The DNA for the CDR3 is TGTGCCAGCAGCTCAAGACTAGCGGGGGTCTACAATGAGCAGTTCTTC. Residues: CASSSRLAGVYNEQFF.

The V and J genes are TRBV15 and TRBJ2-5; 9 bases match TRBD1. Germline V CDR1 and CDR2: LNHNV, YYDKDF (reference sequence). This CDR3 has 13 residues. J was trimmed by 4 bases and V by 8 bases; bases with no gene match: 5. CDR3 DNA sequence: TGTGCCACCCACGACAGGGGGGGAGAGACCCAGTACTTC. Translating it yields CATHDRGGETQYF.

The CDR3 region is CAARSMGGSTDTQYF. The CDR3 DNA follows: TGTGCCGCCCGGTCAATGGGAGGGAGCACAGATACGCAGTATTTT. The gene calls are TRBV10-3 and TRBJ2-3, with 7 positions matching TRBD2. V lost 11 bases to trimming and J lost 0 bases; unmatched junction nucleotides: 11. CDR3 length: 15 residues. Germline CDR1 and CDR2: ENHRY and SYGVKD.

V is TRBV19 and J is TRBJ2-2; 13 bases line up with TRBD2. V lost 8 bases to trimming and J lost 7 bases; unmatched junction nucleotides: 7. Germline V lookup: CDR1 LNHDA, CDR2 SQIVND (reference sequence). This CDR3 has 15 amino acids. CDR3 protein: CASRPLAGGFGELFF. CDR3 sequence (DNA): TGTGCCAGTCGCCCACTAGCGGGAGGGTTCGGGGAGCTGTTTTTT. Looking up the rest from reference TRBV19 and TRBJ2-2 gives the full variable domain: DGGITQSPKYLFRKEGQNVTLSCEQNLNHDAMYWYRQDPGQGLRLIYYSQIVNDFQKGDIAEGYSVSREKKESFPLTVTSAQKNPTAFYLCASRPLAGGFGELFFGEGSRLTVL.

The rearrangement uses TRBV10-2 and TRBJ2-6, with D perhaps matching TRBD2 (5 bases). The germline V gene has CDR1 WSHSY and CDR2 SAAADI. Trimming removed 6 bases from V and 0 bases from J, with 12 bases in between. The CDR3 consists of 16 residues. The DNA for the CDR3 is TGCGCCAGCAGACTAGACACCAGCTCTGGGGCCAACGTCCTGACTTTC. Residues: CASRLDTSSGANVLTF.

V usage is TRBV5-5 and J usage is TRBJ2-1; D possibly corresponds to TRBD2 (5 bases). Germline CDR1 SGHKS, CDR2 YYEKEE (reference sequence). The CDR3 is 12 residues long. V lost 0 bases, J lost 12 bases, and 10 bases lay in between. The CDR3 region has the DNA TGTGCCAGCAGCTTGGGACGGGAAGGGCAGTTCTTC. Its translation: CASSLGREGQFF. Drawing the rest from reference TRBV5-5 and TRBJ2-1, the complete variable domain is DAGVTQSPTHLIKTRGQQVTLRCSPISGHKSVSWYQQVLGQGPQFIFQYYEKEERGRGNFPDRFSARQFPNYSSELNVNALLLGDSALYLCASSLGREGQFFGPGTRLTVL.

This clone was seen a single time. V is TRBV5-1 and J is TRBJ1-4; maybe TRBD1 (5 bases). V was clipped by 5 bases and J by 5 bases, with 16 bases between them. Germline V gene data show CDR1 as SGHRS and CDR2 as YFSETQ. This CDR3 region has 15 residues. The CDR3 protein is CASSLTGGTNEKLFF. CDR3 coding DNA: TGCGCCAGCAGTTTAACCGGGGGGACCAATGAAAAACTGTTTTTT.

This clone was seen only once. The chain combines TRBV6-5 with TRBJ2-7, with 13 bases aligning to TRBD2. The CDR3 contains 16 residues. Germline V gives CDR1 MNHEY, CDR2 SVGAGI. With V trimmed by 0 bases and J by 5 bases, 4 bases remained unmatched. CDR3 sequence: CASSYSTSGRVDEQYF. The CDR3 DNA sequence: TGTGCCAGCAGTTACTCTACTAGCGGGAGGGTAGACGAGCAGTACTTC.